Listed below are T cell receptor beta chains from one sample, sequenced in a study of blood T cell repertoires in COVID-19. Libraries were prepared by immunoSEQ multiplex PCR; TCRdb keeps only in-frame clonotypes and omits some of them. The data show fewer than 200,000 clones, 85% seen once. Sequenced material: peripheral blood. The receptors originated from a human donor with acute or convalescent COVID-19. The donor label of this sample is uncertain. Both conserved end residues are part of each CDR3. Each record gives: J gene, clone size, V gene, D gene, CDR3 protein, CDR3 DNA. A D gene is named only where the DNA matches it firmly. A clone size is listed for some rows: how often the clone was seen (once, few, many), or a class if it is expanded.

j_gene: TRBJ1-6; abundance: NA; v_gene: TRBV5-4; d_gene: NA; CDR3aa: CASSPNRDSLHF; CDR3nt: TGTGCCAGCAGCCCAAACAGGGATTCCCTCCACTTT
j_gene: TRBJ1-6; abundance: NA; v_gene: TRBV18; d_gene: TRBD1; CDR3aa: CASSRGQGDSPLHF; CDR3nt: TGTGCCAGCTCCAGGGGGCAAGGAGATTCACCCCTCCACTTT
j_gene: TRBJ1-4; abundance: few; v_gene: TRBV28; d_gene: NA; CDR3aa: CASSFAGANEKLFF; CDR3nt: TGTGCCAGCAGTTTCGCAGGTGCTAATGAAAAACTGTTTTTT
j_gene: TRBJ2-3; abundance: NA; v_gene: TRBV5-1; d_gene: TRBD1; CDR3aa: CASSLGGTGGGGTDTQYF; CDR3nt: TGCGCCAGCAGCTTGGGAGGGACAGGGGGCGGTGGCACAGATACGCAGTATTTT
j_gene: TRBJ1-1; abundance: few; v_gene: TRBV29-1; d_gene: NA; CDR3aa: CSARAGEGTEAFF; CDR3nt: TGCAGCGCCCGGGCAGGGGAGGGCACTGAAGCTTTCTTT
j_gene: TRBJ2-1; abundance: NA; v_gene: TRBV7-2; d_gene: TRBD2; CDR3aa: CASSPLAGGSYNEQFF; CDR3nt: TGTGCCAGCAGCCCCCTGGCGGGGGGGTCCTACAATGAGCAGTTCTTC
j_gene: TRBJ1-4; abundance: NA; v_gene: TRBV19; d_gene: TRBD1; CDR3aa: CASRPPGQSNEKLFF; CDR3nt: TGTGCCAGTAGGCCCCCGGGACAGTCTAATGAAAAACTGTTTTTT
j_gene: TRBJ1-2; abundance: once; v_gene: TRBV4-1; d_gene: NA; CDR3aa: CASSQGDRRTNYGYTF; CDR3nt: TGCGCCAGCAGCCAAGGTGACAGGCGAACTAACTATGGCTACACCTTC
j_gene: TRBJ1-4; abundance: NA; v_gene: TRBV18; d_gene: TRBD1; CDR3aa: CASSPPAGGGEKLFF; CDR3nt: TGTGCCAGCTCACCACCGGCAGGGGGCGGTGAAAAACTGTTTTTT
j_gene: TRBJ1-1; abundance: once; v_gene: TRBV18; d_gene: NA; CDR3aa: CASSTVNTEAFF; CDR3nt: TGTGCCAGTTCGACAGTGAACACTGAAGCTTTCTTT
j_gene: TRBJ1-1; abundance: few; v_gene: TRBV3-1/TRBV3-2; d_gene: TRBD1; CDR3aa: CASSPFRDRGNTEAFF; CDR3nt: TGTGCCAGCAGCCCATTCCGGGACAGGGGGAACACTGAAGCTTTCTTT
j_gene: TRBJ2-7; abundance: NA; v_gene: TRBV19; d_gene: TRBD2; CDR3aa: CASSMRPSGESYEQYF; CDR3nt: TGTGCCAGTAGTATGAGGCCTAGCGGGGAGTCCTACGAGCAGTACTTC
j_gene: TRBJ2-3; abundance: NA; v_gene: TRBV5-4; d_gene: TRBD2; CDR3aa: CASSLGLAGARTDTQYF; CDR3nt: TGTGCCAGCAGCTTGGGACTAGCGGGGGCCCGCACAGATACGCAGTATTTT
j_gene: TRBJ2-2; abundance: few; v_gene: TRBV4-2; d_gene: NA; CDR3aa: CASSLGLQNTGELFF; CDR3nt: TGTGCCAGCAGCCTGGGACTTCAGAACACCGGGGAGCTGTTTTTT
j_gene: TRBJ1-1; abundance: NA; v_gene: TRBV2; d_gene: TRBD1; CDR3aa: CASSGQGQMNTEAFF; CDR3nt: TGTGCCAGCAGCGGACAGGGACAGATGAACACTGAAGCTTTCTTT
j_gene: TRBJ1-2; abundance: NA; v_gene: TRBV4-2; d_gene: TRBD1; CDR3aa: CASSQQTGVDIVTNYGYTF; CDR3nt: TGTGCCAGCAGCCAACAAACAGGGGTCGACATTGTTACTAACTATGGCTACACCTTC
j_gene: TRBJ1-5; abundance: NA; v_gene: TRBV30; d_gene: NA; CDR3aa: CAWSVAGHGKPQHF; CDR3nt: TGTGCCTGGAGTGTAGCGGGGCACGGTAAGCCCCAGCATTTT
j_gene: TRBJ1-5; abundance: NA; v_gene: TRBV20-1; d_gene: NA; CDR3aa: CSASRGAGDQPQHF; CDR3nt: TGCAGTGCTAGTCGGGGGGCAGGGGATCAGCCCCAGCATTTT
j_gene: TRBJ2-1; abundance: NA; v_gene: TRBV7-8; d_gene: TRBD2; CDR3aa: CASSRAGTSGHNEQFF; CDR3nt: TGTGCCAGCAGCCGAGCCGGGACTAGCGGCCACAATGAGCAGTTCTTC
j_gene: TRBJ1-2; abundance: NA; v_gene: TRBV11-2; d_gene: NA; CDR3aa: CASSNDRNYGYTF; CDR3nt: TGTGCCAGCAGCAACGACAGAAACTATGGCTACACCTTC
j_gene: TRBJ1-1; abundance: NA; v_gene: TRBV28; d_gene: TRBD1; CDR3aa: CASSPPGGLTEAFF; CDR3nt: TGTGCCAGCAGTCCCCCAGGGGGCTTAACTGAAGCTTTCTTT
j_gene: TRBJ1-2; abundance: NA; v_gene: TRBV27; d_gene: NA; CDR3aa: CASSLSEGTHYGYTF; CDR3nt: TGTGCCAGCAGTTTATCGGAGGGGACGCACTATGGCTACACCTTC
j_gene: TRBJ1-2; abundance: NA; v_gene: TRBV7-9; d_gene: NA; CDR3aa: CASSHRPGNGGYTF; CDR3nt: TGTGCCAGCAGCCACCGTCCGGGGAATGGTGGCTACACCTTC
j_gene: TRBJ2-7; abundance: NA; v_gene: TRBV27; d_gene: TRBD1; CDR3aa: CASSHHDRVGEQYF; CDR3nt: TGTGCCAGCAGTCACCATGACAGGGTGGGCGAGCAGTACTTC
j_gene: TRBJ2-3; abundance: NA; v_gene: TRBV19; d_gene: TRBD2; CDR3aa: CATTPGLAKLTDTQYF; CDR3nt: TGTGCCACGACCCCCGGACTAGCGAAACTCACAGATACGCAGTATTTT
j_gene: TRBJ1-5; abundance: NA; v_gene: TRBV25-1; d_gene: TRBD1; CDR3aa: CASRGTGNQPQHF; CDR3nt: TGTGCCAGCAGGGGGACAGGGAATCAGCCCCAGCATTTT